What follows are 17 T cell receptor beta chains derived from one specimen sequenced in a study of shared clonotypes between healthy human individuals (dated by TCRdb to the early 2020s). The library came from the immunoSEQ multiplex PCR assay. Here the immuneACCESS table is served through TCRdb, limited to in-frame sequences with V and J called. Missing clones are a known gap in these copies; in checked studies unresolved V genes cover under half, and the rest lacks a known reason. The sample table records hundreds of thousands of clones; about three quarters of these occur just once. The top ten constitute around 1.8% of the sample. Specimen: memory CD4+ T cells sorted from blood. Explained via the paper, the cell subset or site label denotes: CD45RA-negative fraction. The receptors were gathered from a woman aged 30 to 39 in good health.

The gene calls are TRBV5-4 and TRBJ2-5; no firm D call. Trimming took off 5 bases at V and 1 base at J, with 6 bases between the two ends. Germline lookup yields CDR1 SGHNT and CDR2 YYREEE (reference sequence). The CDR3 sequence is 12 residues long. The chain's CDR3 is CASSQSQETQYF. In nucleotides, the CDR3 is TGTGCCAGCAGTCAGAGCCAAGAGACCCAGTACTTC.

The genes are TRBV11-2 and TRBJ1-3, with D uncertain. CDR3 length equals 17 residues. Germline values: CDR1 SGHAT, CDR2 FQNNGV. The V gene lost 4 bases and the J gene lost 2 bases, with 18 bases spanning the gap. DNA of the CDR3: TGTGCCAGCAGCTCCCGCCCTCCTACAGTTACTGGAAACACCATATATTTT. This codes for CASSSRPPTVTGNTIYF.

V usage is TRBV29-1 and J usage is TRBJ2-5; D gene ambiguous. The CDR3 is 11 amino acids. Trimming took off 4 bases at V and 5 bases at J, with 8 bases between the two ends. The V gene's germline CDR1 is SQVTM and CDR2 ANQGSEA. CDR3 DNA: TGCAGCGTTGGGACCGCCGAGACCCAGTACTTC. Protein product: CSVGTAETQYF.

The chain employs TRBV5-1 and TRBJ2-1, with a weak D call TRBD1 (5 bases). Trimming left V 4 bases short and J 6 bases short, with 17 bases between. This CDR3 region has 15 residues. The germline V gene encodes CDR1 SGHRS and CDR2 YFSETQ. The CDR3 protein is CASSLQSGSINEQFF. The CDR3 DNA follows: TGCGCCAGCAGCCTCCAATCAGGGTCCATCAATGAGCAGTTCTTC.

The chain recombines TRBV28 with TRBJ2-5; D remains ambiguous. The CDR3 spans 14 residues. Between the trimmed V and J ends, which lost 3 bases and 6 bases, there was a span of 14 bases. The germline V gene has CDR1 MDHEN and CDR2 SYDVKM. CDR3 in amino acids: CASSFWAGEKTQYF. CDR3 DNA: TGTGCCAGCAGTTTTTGGGCAGGTGAGAAGACCCAGTACTTC.

Notes on this clone: This sample includes further DNA sequences coding for the same CDR3. The chain links TRBV7-9 to TRBJ2-2; 7 bases agree with TRBD1. The CDR3 loop spans 15 amino acids. In germline, CDR1 is SEHNR, CDR2 FQNEAQ (reference sequence). Germline trimming cut 5 bases from V and 2 bases from J; bases unmatched to any gene: 5. Written as DNA, the CDR3 is TGTGCCAGCAGCCCGGGGACAGCAAACACCGGGGAGCTGTTTTTT. Residues: CASSPGTANTGELFF.

The V call is TRBV28, the J call TRBJ1-2; D is perhaps TRBD1 (6 bases). The CDR3 has 13 residues. V lost 5 bases and J 3 bases, leaving 10 bases between the germline ends. The germline V gene has CDR1 MDHEN and CDR2 SYDVKM. CDR3 in amino acids: CASSEGGDYGYTF. In nucleotides, the CDR3 is TGTGCCAGCAGTGAGGGGGGAGACTATGGCTACACCTTC.

The genes are TRBV5-1 and TRBJ1-3, with D perhaps TRBD1 (5 bases). This CDR3 region has 14 residues. Trimming left V 4 bases short and J 9 bases short, with 17 bases between. Germline V gene sequence: CDR1 SGHRS, CDR2 YFSETQ. In nucleotides, the CDR3 is TGCGCCAGCAGCGGACAAGAGTCGGTCGGCACCATATATTTT. Translating it yields CASSGQESVGTIYF.

The J gene is TRBJ2-1, the V gene TRBV29-1, with D hard to call. Trimming took off 4 bases at V and 7 bases at J, with 8 bases between the two ends. Germline-derived CDR1 and CDR2 are SQVTM and ANQGSEA. The CDR3 consists of 11 residues. CDR3 residues: CSVVLVNEQFF. Here the CDR3 DNA reads TGCAGCGTTGTCCTAGTAAATGAGCAGTTCTTC.

V is TRBV9 and J is TRBJ2-5, with D perhaps matching TRBD2 (6 bases). The CDR3 sequence is 14 residues long. The germline V gene encodes CDR1 SGDLS and CDR2 YYNGEE. The V and J ends lost 3 bases and 7 bases respectively, with 16 bases between them. As DNA, the CDR3 is TGTGCCAGCAGCGAGGGAGGAGGGTCGGGGACCCAGTACTTC. The encoded protein is CASSEGGGSGTQYF.

The rearrangement uses TRBV6-1 and TRBJ2-7; TRBD2 might be the D (6 bases). V was pared by 6 bases and J by 0 bases, with 12 bases between. Germline V lookup: CDR1 MNHNS, CDR2 SASEGT. The CDR3 covers 14 residues. The DNA of the CDR3 is TGTGCCAGCAGATGGGACTCCAGCTCCTACGAGCAGTACTTC. It translates to CASRWDSSSYEQYF.

This rearrangement joins TRBV6-1 to TRBJ2-3; 11 nucleotides align to TRBD2. Losses at the gene ends were 6 bases for V and 2 bases for J; bases not matched to a gene: 1. Germline CDR1 and CDR2: MNHNS and SASEGT. The CDR3 consists of 14 residues. The chain's CDR3 is CASRTSGNTDTQYF. The CDR3, as DNA: TGTGCCAGCAGGACTAGCGGGAACACAGATACGCAGTATTTT.

This clone was observed a handful of times. This sample includes further DNA sequences coding for the same CDR3. The chain combines TRBV5-1 with TRBJ2-1; 13 bases fit TRBD2. This CDR3 has 16 amino acids. CDR1 and CDR2 from the germline V gene are SGHRS and YFSETQ. J was trimmed by 8 bases and V by 1 base; bases with no gene match: 6. For the CDR3, the DNA is TGCGCCAGCAGCTTGAGCACTAGCGGGAGGGGAGATGAGCAGTTCTTC. Its translation is CASSLSTSGRGDEQFF. Using reference TRBV5-1 and TRBJ2-1 for the parts outside the CDR3, the full variable domain is KAGVTQTPRYLIKTRGQQVTLSCSPISGHRSVSWYQQTPGQGLQFLFEYFSETQRNKGNFPGRFSGRQFSNSRSEMNVSTLELGDSALYLCASSLSTSGRGDEQFFGPGTRLTVL.

The CDR3 bases are TGTGCCAGCAGCAGGGCCGTTAGTGGGGCGTACTATACGCAGTATTTT. Amino acid sequence: CASSRAVSGAYYTQYF. The chain carries TRBV28 and TRBJ2-3; a possible D gene is TRBD1 (5 bases). CDR3 length: 16 amino acids. Germline V gene sequence: CDR1 MDHEN, CDR2 SYDVKM. V was shortened by 6 bases and J by 7 bases, with 23 bases between the two germline ends.

The chain employs TRBV29-1 and TRBJ2-7, with 11 bases identical to TRBD2. Germline lookup yields CDR1 SQVTM and CDR2 ANQGSEA. This CDR3 comprises 18 residues. The J segment lost 2 bases and the V segment lost 0 bases, leaving 12 bases of the junction unmatched. The CDR3 here is CSVEDEPIIAGGPYEQYF. CDR3 bases: TGCAGCGTTGAAGACGAACCAATCATAGCGGGAGGGCCCTACGAGCAGTACTTC.

V is TRBV6-4 and J is TRBJ2-2; 8 bases are shared with TRBD2. Per the germline V gene, CDR1 is MRHNA and CDR2 is SNTAGT. The CDR3 runs 20 residues. The V gene end was trimmed by 4 bases and the J gene end by 6 bases; junction bases not matched to a gene: 22. The CDR3 DNA reads as TGTGCCAGCAGTGGTCCGGGGGGGACTAGGGATCTATATTGGGCCGGGGAGCTGTTTTTT. This encodes CASSGPGGTRDLYWAGELFF.

The genes are TRBV6-1 and TRBJ2-5; 8 bases align to TRBD1. Germline loops: CDR1 MNHNS, CDR2 SASEGT. V lost 7 bases and J lost 1; bases outside the gene matches: 5. The CDR3 length is 14 residues. The CDR3 protein is CASTLGQGQETQYF. The CDR3 DNA reads TGTGCCAGCACTCTAGGACAGGGCCAAGAGACCCAGTACTTC.